Below, 3 T cell receptor beta chains from the same sample are listed, as sequenced in a study of blood T cell repertoires in COVID-19. This table comes from immunoSEQ multiplex PCR, and its TCRdb copy is limited to in-frame clones, with some not included. The sample holds fewer than 250,000 clones, 83% seen once. Material: peripheral blood. The receptors shown here come from a man in his fifties with active or convalescent COVID-19.

The rearrangement links TRBV19 to TRBJ1-2; the match to TRBD1 covers 7 bases. The germline V gene has CDR1 LNHDA and CDR2 SQIVND (reference sequence). With 7 bases clipped from V and 5 bases from J, the junction kept 1 base outside the gene matches. This CDR3 comprises 11 residues. This CDR3 is CASNRGYGYTF. The CDR3 nucleotides read TGTGCCAGTAACAGGGGATATGGCTACACCTTC.

The V and J genes are TRBV28 and TRBJ1-1; tentative D call: TRBD1 (5 bases). The CDR3 consists of 13 residues. Trimming stripped 6 bases from V and 5 bases from J, with 13 bases between. Looked up from germline, CDR1 is MDHEN and CDR2 is SYDVKM. The CDR3 bases are TGTGCCAGCAGCACCGGGGGTGGGACTGAAGCTTTCTTT. It codes for CASSTGGGTEAFF.

This clone was recorded only once. The V gene is TRBV18, the J gene TRBJ2-7; 12 nucleotides agree with TRBD1. Germline V gene lookup returns CDR1 KGHSH and CDR2 LQKENI. Trimming removed 4 bases from V and 4 bases from J; junction bases left unmatched: 5. This CDR3 is built from 15 residues. The CDR3 DNA follows: TGTGCCAGCTCACGCCCGGGACAGGGGGCGTACGAGCAGTACTTC. Its protein product is CASSRPGQGAYEQYF.